The rows below give T cell receptor beta chains drawn from one sample of a study of OX40 agonist ivuxolimab in advanced cancers. Method: immunoSEQ multiplex PCR; TCRdb's copy keeps in-frame clones and lacks some. Here the sample spans more than 65,000 clones, around nine tenths being singletons. The source was CD4+ or CD8+ T cells sorted from blood, collected in a trial of the OX40 agonist ivuxolimab. Source of these receptors: an adult with an advanced solid tumor such as melanoma, head and neck, liver or kidney cancer. Both conserved end residues are part of each CDR3. D genes are given only for firm matches. Clone size is not always given. Where it is, it says once, few, many or a class for expanded clones.

d_gene: TRBD1; abundance: NA; v_gene: TRBV11-3; j_gene: TRBJ2-7; CDR3aa: CASSSVRDRGYEQYF; CDR3nt: TGTGCCAGCAGCTCGGTCCGGGACAGGGGCTACGAGCAGTACTTC
d_gene: NA; abundance: NA; v_gene: TRBV7-2; j_gene: TRBJ2-1; CDR3aa: CASSLANTEQFF; CDR3nt: TGTGCCAGCAGCTTAGCGAACACCGAGCAGTTCTTC
d_gene: TRBD1; abundance: NA; v_gene: TRBV30; j_gene: TRBJ2-7; CDR3aa: CACGQGAYEQYF; CDR3nt: TGTGCCTGCGGACAGGGGGCCTACGAGCAGTACTTC
d_gene: NA; abundance: NA; v_gene: TRBV7-3; j_gene: TRBJ2-1; CDR3aa: CASSPRVGEQFF; CDR3nt: TGTGCCAGCAGCCCAAGGGTGGGTGAGCAGTTCTTC
d_gene: NA; abundance: once; v_gene: TRBV6-1; j_gene: TRBJ1-2; CDR3aa: CASSAVGDYGYTF; CDR3nt: TGTGCCAGCAGTGCCGTGGGAGACTATGGCTACACCTTC
d_gene: NA; abundance: few; v_gene: TRBV14; j_gene: TRBJ1-1; CDR3aa: CASSQDSGDRRAFF; CDR3nt: TGTGCCAGCAGCCAAGATAGCGGGGATAGGAGAGCTTTCTTT
d_gene: TRBD1; abundance: NA; v_gene: TRBV5-4; j_gene: TRBJ1-2; CDR3aa: CASSHSTGGFGYTF; CDR3nt: TGTGCCAGCAGCCATTCGACAGGGGGCTTTGGCTACACCTTC
d_gene: TRBD1; abundance: NA; v_gene: TRBV5-6; j_gene: TRBJ2-5; CDR3aa: CASSSQGALGETQYF; CDR3nt: TGTGCCAGCAGTTCACAGGGGGCATTGGGAGAGACCCAGTACTTC
d_gene: NA; abundance: NA; v_gene: TRBV11-2; j_gene: TRBJ2-2; CDR3aa: CASSPSPSRVNGELFF; CDR3nt: TGTGCCAGCAGCCCTAGCCCCTCCAGGGTAAACGGGGAGCTGTTTTTT
d_gene: NA; abundance: NA; v_gene: TRBV6-6; j_gene: TRBJ1-1; CDR3aa: CASRPGHNTEAFF; CDR3nt: TGTGCCAGCAGACCGGGACATAACACTGAAGCTTTCTTT
d_gene: NA; abundance: NA; v_gene: TRBV28; j_gene: TRBJ2-3; CDR3aa: CASSLGGGGTDTQYF; CDR3nt: TGTGCCAGCAGTTTAGGGGGGGGCGGGACAGATACGCAGTATTTT
d_gene: NA; abundance: NA; v_gene: TRBV4-3; j_gene: TRBJ1-1; CDR3aa: CASSRAPTGMGTEAFF; CDR3nt: TGCGCCAGCAGCCGCGCCCCAACAGGGATGGGCACTGAAGCTTTCTTT
d_gene: NA; abundance: few; v_gene: TRBV9; j_gene: TRBJ1-6; CDR3aa: CASSVDLNSPLHF; CDR3nt: TGTGCCAGCAGCGTAGATCTTAATTCACCCCTCCACTTT
d_gene: NA; abundance: NA; v_gene: TRBV5-1; j_gene: TRBJ2-3; CDR3aa: CASSLPGAGTDTQYF; CDR3nt: TGCGCCAGCAGCTTGCCGGGAGCGGGCACAGATACGCAGTATTTT
d_gene: NA; abundance: once; v_gene: TRBV11-2; j_gene: TRBJ2-1; CDR3aa: CATGDPYNEQFF; CDR3nt: TGTGCCACAGGGGACCCCTACAATGAGCAGTTCTTC
d_gene: TRBD1; abundance: NA; v_gene: TRBV7-2; j_gene: TRBJ1-1; CDR3aa: CASSPWTGAANTEAFF; CDR3nt: TGTGCCAGCAGCCCCTGGACAGGGGCTGCGAACACTGAAGCTTTCTTT
d_gene: TRBD2; abundance: NA; v_gene: TRBV29-1; j_gene: TRBJ2-7; CDR3aa: CSVEAGRDEQYF; CDR3nt: TGCAGCGTTGAGGCAGGGAGGGACGAGCAGTACTTC
d_gene: TRBD1; abundance: NA; v_gene: TRBV7-2; j_gene: TRBJ1-5; CDR3aa: CASSLEGTGGRPQHF; CDR3nt: TGTGCCAGCAGCTTAGAGGGGACAGGGGGTCGGCCCCAGCATTTT
d_gene: NA; abundance: NA; v_gene: TRBV30; j_gene: TRBJ1-6; CDR3aa: CAWSVGVGSPNSPLHF; CDR3nt: TGTGCCTGGAGTGTAGGAGTGGGAAGCCCTAATTCACCCCTCCACTTT
d_gene: NA; abundance: NA; v_gene: TRBV29-1; j_gene: TRBJ1-1; CDR3aa: CSAAVAYRNTEAFF; CDR3nt: TGCAGCGCCGCAGTCGCATACAGGAACACTGAAGCTTTCTTT
d_gene: TRBD2; abundance: NA; v_gene: TRBV5-1; j_gene: TRBJ2-5; CDR3aa: CASSLSIAGEETQYF; CDR3nt: TGCGCCAGCAGCTTGTCTATCGCGGGGGAGGAGACCCAGTACTTC
d_gene: NA; abundance: NA; v_gene: TRBV6-1; j_gene: TRBJ2-1; CDR3aa: CASGGFGGWNEQFF; CDR3nt: TGTGCCAGTGGGGGCTTTGGGGGATGGAATGAGCAGTTCTTC
d_gene: TRBD1; abundance: NA; v_gene: TRBV10-3; j_gene: TRBJ2-3; CDR3aa: CATQEQGAATDTQYF; CDR3nt: TGTGCCACCCAAGAACAGGGGGCGGCCACAGATACGCAGTATTTT
d_gene: TRBD2; abundance: NA; v_gene: TRBV5-1; j_gene: TRBJ2-1; CDR3aa: CASSVGLAGEGEQFF; CDR3nt: TGCGCCAGCAGCGTTGGACTAGCGGGAGAAGGTGAGCAGTTCTTC
d_gene: NA; abundance: once; v_gene: TRBV2; j_gene: TRBJ1-3; CDR3aa: CASSEREGGNTIYF; CDR3nt: TGTGCCAGCAGTGAACGAGAGGGGGGAAACACCATATATTTT
d_gene: NA; abundance: NA; v_gene: TRBV27; j_gene: TRBJ1-2; CDR3aa: CASSLARGNYGYTF; CDR3nt: TGTGCCAGCAGTTTGGCTCGGGGTAACTATGGCTACACCTTC
d_gene: NA; abundance: NA; v_gene: TRBV11-2; j_gene: TRBJ2-2; CDR3aa: CASSLTTAPGGDTGELFF; CDR3nt: TGTGCCAGCAGCTTAACGACCGCCCCCGGTGGGGACACCGGGGAGCTGTTTTTT
d_gene: NA; abundance: NA; v_gene: TRBV5-1; j_gene: TRBJ2-1; CDR3aa: CASSLTASSNDEQFF; CDR3nt: TGCGCCAGCAGCTTGACGGCTAGCTCCAACGATGAGCAGTTCTTC
d_gene: TRBD1; abundance: NA; v_gene: TRBV7-8; j_gene: TRBJ2-7; CDR3aa: CASSFRGGGLGEQYF; CDR3nt: TGTGCCAGCAGCTTTAGAGGGGGCGGCTTGGGCGAGCAGTACTTC
d_gene: NA; abundance: once; v_gene: TRBV4-1; j_gene: TRBJ1-6; CDR3aa: CASSLESSYNSPLHF; CDR3nt: TGCGCCAGCAGCCTTGAGAGCTCCTATAATTCACCCCTCCACTTT